Listed below are T cell receptor beta chains from one sample, sequenced in a study of blood T cell repertoires in COVID-19. The repertoire was sequenced with immunoSEQ multiplex PCR; TCRdb's copy has only in-frame clones and lacks some. The data contain around 69,000 clones, roughly 87% of them singletons. The sequenced sample consisted of peripheral blood. The source is a woman aged 45-65 years with active COVID-19. Each CDR3 is given with its conserved first and last residue. The D gene is left open where the match is weak. Size values are once, few and many counts, or a class for expanded clones, and some rows have none.

d_gene | j_gene | abundance | v_gene | CDR3nt | CDR3aa
. | TRBJ2-4 | . | TRBV7-3 | TGTGCCAGCACCAATAGGGGGGGTGCCAAAAACATTCAGTACTTC | CASTNRGGAKNIQYF
TRBD2 | TRBJ2-5 | . | TRBV6-1 | TGTGCCAGCAGTGAATTGGCTAGCGGGAGGGCCACGGAGACCCAGTACTTC | CASSELASGRATETQYF
. | TRBJ2-5 | . | TRBV6-4 | TGTGCCAGCAGTGAACAGGGTGGAGAGACCCAGTACTTC | CASSEQGGETQYF
TRBD2 | TRBJ2-5 | . | TRBV4-1 | TGCGCCAGCAGCCATCCGGGATTGGCGGGAGGCCCCTACCAAGAGACCCAGTACTTC | CASSHPGLAGGPYQETQYF
. | TRBJ1-2 | . | TRBV27 | TGTGCCAGCAGTTTGGACAGAGCCAATGGCTACACCTTC | CASSLDRANGYTF
. | TRBJ2-7 | few | TRBV30 | TGTGCCTGGAGCGATCCCTCTCGGGAGAACGAGCAGTACTTC | CAWSDPSRENEQYF
TRBD2 | TRBJ2-2 | . | TRBV5-6 | TGTGCCAGCAGCCCCCCGGGACTAGCGGGACCCGGGGAGCTGTTTTTT | CASSPPGLAGPGELFF
. | TRBJ2-3 | . | TRBV6-5 | TGTGCCAGCAGTAAGACTGACAGCACAGATACGCAGTATTTT | CASSKTDSTDTQYF
TRBD2 | TRBJ2-1 | . | TRBV5-1 | TGCGCCAGCAGCGAACTAGCGGGAGGGATTAATGAGCAGTTCTTC | CASSELAGGINEQFF
TRBD2 | TRBJ2-1 | . | TRBV7-3 | TGTGCCAGCAGCTTATATCACCCGAGCGGGAGGTTCAATGAGCAGTTCTTC | CASSLYHPSGRFNEQFF
TRBD2 | TRBJ2-3 | once | TRBV5-4 | TGTGCCAGCAGCCCAGACCCTAGCGGAAAGCACACAGATACGCAGTATTTT | CASSPDPSGKHTDTQYF
TRBD2 | TRBJ2-7 | . | TRBV5-4 | TGTGCCAGCAGCGTGCCCATGAGCGGGAGGATCCAGGAGCAGTACTTC | CASSVPMSGRIQEQYF
TRBD2 | TRBJ2-5 | once | TRBV29-1 | TGCAGCGCCTGGACTAGCGGGAGAGACCAAGAGACCCAGTACTTC | CSAWTSGRDQETQYF
TRBD1 | TRBJ2-1 | once | TRBV19 | TGTGCCAGTACCCCGGTGGACAGGGACAACAATGAGCAGTTCTTC | CASTPVDRDNNEQFF
TRBD2 | TRBJ2-6 | . | TRBV6-1 | TGTGCCAGCAGTGATTTGGGGGGGGTGACTGGGGCCAACGTCCTGACTTTC | CASSDLGGVTGANVLTF
TRBD2 | TRBJ2-5 | . | TRBV4-1 | TGCGCCAGCAGCCGAACCGGGACTAGTCCCCAGACCCAGTACTTC | CASSRTGTSPQTQYF
TRBD2 | TRBJ2-7 | . | TRBV3-1/TRBV3-2 | TGTGCCAGCAGCCCCCAACCTAGCGGGAAATACGAGCAGTACTTC | CASSPQPSGKYEQYF
TRBD1 | TRBJ1-5 | . | TRBV6-5 | TGTGCCAGCGGCTGGACAGGGAGAGAGCCCCAGCATTTT | CASGWTGREPQHF
. | TRBJ1-3 | . | TRBV18 | TGTGCCAGCTCCGAGGCGAGAGAGGGAAACACCATATATTTT | CASSEAREGNTIYF
TRBD2 | TRBJ2-1 | . | TRBV30 | TGTGCCTGGGGGGGACTAGCGGGAGGACACAATGAGCAGTTCTTC | CAWGGLAGGHNEQFF
. | TRBJ1-1 | . | TRBV2 | TGTGCCAGCCATTCCGACAGCATGAACACTGAAGCTTTCTTT | CASHSDSMNTEAFF
TRBD1 | TRBJ2-1 | once | TRBV24-1 | TGTGCCACCAGTGATTTGGGTGGGACAGGCAACAATGAGCAGTTCTTC | CATSDLGGTGNNEQFF
. | TRBJ2-7 | . | TRBV6-6 | TGTGCCAGCAGCGCAGGGTCCTACGAGCAGTACTTC | CASSAGSYEQYF
. | TRBJ2-5 | once | TRBV2 | TGTGCCAGCAGCGATACTCGGGAGACCCAGTACTTC | CASSDTRETQYF
. | TRBJ1-1 | . | TRBV7-6 | TGTGCCAGCAGGTCGGGGGATGAAGCTTTCTTT | CASRSGDEAFF
TRBD2 | TRBJ2-3 | . | TRBV19 | TGTGCCAGTAGTATAGGACTAGCGGGAGACAACACAGATACGCAGTATTTT | CASSIGLAGDNTDTQYF
. | TRBJ1-1 | . | TRBV28 | TGTGCCAGCACCTTTTCGGGTGGGGGCGCGGGCACTGAAGCTTTCTTT | CASTFSGGGAGTEAFF
. | TRBJ2-3 | . | TRBV6-5 | TGTGCCAGCAGGGCTCCCGTCTCCGATACGCAGTATTTT | CASRAPVSDTQYF
TRBD1 | TRBJ1-2 | . | TRBV7-9 | TGTGCCAGCAGCCCAGGGGGCTACTATGGCTACACCTTC | CASSPGGYYGYTF
. | TRBJ1-2 | . | TRBV6-5 | TGTGCCAGCAGTCAACTTCGGGGTCTCGATGGCTACACCTTC | CASSQLRGLDGYTF
. | TRBJ1-5 | . | TRBV4-2 | TGTGCCAGCAGCCAAGAAACGACACCCCAGCCCCAGCATTTT | CASSQETTPQPQHF
TRBD2 | TRBJ2-2 | few | TRBV10-1 | TGCGCCAGCAGGGGCCAGTGGGAGGGCCTCGCACCCAACACCGGGGAGCTGTTTTTT | CASRGQWEGLAPNTGELFF
. | TRBJ2-7 | . | TRBV4-1 | TGCGCCAGCAGCCAGGTGGGGGCGTACGAGCAGTACTTC | CASSQVGAYEQYF
TRBD1 | TRBJ2-1 | . | TRBV5-4 | TGTGCCAGCAGCCTGACAGGGTCCCATGAGCAGTTCTTC | CASSLTGSHEQFF
. | TRBJ1-1 | . | TRBV5-6 | TGTGCCAGCAGCTTGGGTTTTGGGGGCGTGAACACTGAAGCTTTCTTT | CASSLGFGGVNTEAFF
. | TRBJ1-1 | . | TRBV28 | TGTGCCAGCAGTTTTGGGATTTGGGGACGCCCGGGGGTTACTCACCGCAACACTGAAGCTTTCTTT | CASSFGIWGRPGVTHRNTEAFF
. | TRBJ2-1 | . | TRBV5-1 | TGCGCCAGCAGCTTGGTGGACTTACGGGGTGAGCAGTTCTTC | CASSLVDLRGEQFF
TRBD2 | TRBJ2-5 | . | TRBV27 | TGTGCCAGCAGTTTAGCCCCGACTAGCGGGAGCGAGACCCAGTACTTC | CASSLAPTSGSETQYF
TRBD2 | TRBJ2-1 | . | TRBV14 | TGTGCCAGCAGCCAAGAAACCCCCAGCGGGGGATGGGATGAGCAGTTCTTC | CASSQETPSGGWDEQFF
. | TRBJ2-1 | . | TRBV20-1 | TGCAGTGCGAGGGATGAACATGAGCAGTTCTTC | CSARDEHEQFF
TRBD1 | TRBJ2-1 | . | TRBV19 | TGTGCCAGTAGTGGGACAGGGACTTACGAGCAGTTCTTC | CASSGTGTYEQFF
TRBD1 | TRBJ2-7 | . | TRBV19 | TGTGCCAGTAGTGCCGGGACAGGGACCTACGAGCAGTACTTC | CASSAGTGTYEQYF